This TCR beta chain was captured by sequencing in a study of T cells after yellow fever vaccination. Study overall: Some fractions had low cell numbers, and these were prepared with SMART-Seq v4 Ultra Low Input. Findings of the study overall: It was a weaker secondary response, yet one that peaked faster, at day 5 versus 15. Post-booster samples contained most primary-vaccination clones (approximately 96% CD4, approximately 88% CD8).

From the 5' RACE reads, TCRdb called clonotypes with MiXCR, one entry per CDR3 protein. The sample gives 500,000 to 550,000 distinct CDR3 sequences, just over 20% of which show up once; about 15% is in the top ten. Deletions cut 4 bases from V and 2 bases from J, with 15 bases between. CDR1 is SGHVS, CDR2 FNYEAQ, per germline. The length of the CDR3 is 15 residues. As concerns this clonotype: The target antigen is unknown.

This clonotype was obtained from a man aged 18 to 30 who received the YFV17D yellow fever vaccine. Material: PBMCs, obtained less than 25 days after the first yellow fever vaccination. The chain recombines TRBV7-6 with TRBJ2-7; tentative D call: TRBD1 (6 bases). CDR3 protein: CASSSPGQGPYEQYF. The CDR3 DNA sequence: TGTGCCAGCAGCTCCCCTGGGCAGGGGCCCTACGAGCAGTACTTC.